A single sample is the source of the 16 T cell receptor beta chains below, sequenced in a study of technical replicates of blood from a few donors. The data were produced by immunoSEQ multiplex PCR, yet TCRdb's version contains in-frame clones alone and is incomplete. This repertoire shows 95,000 to 100,000 clones, over 95% found once; its top ten account for approximately 0.21%. Sequencing was done on a sample of T cells isolated from PBMCs. These receptor sequences come from a human donor in good health.

V is TRBV2 and J is TRBJ2-5; 7 positions match TRBD2. CDR3 size: 15 residues. J gave up 5 bases and V 6 bases, and 12 bases lay outside the gene matches. Looked up from germline, CDR1 is SNHLY and CDR2 is FYNNEI. CDR3 in amino acids: CASSASGVRGETQYF. CDR3 DNA: TGTGCCAGCAGCGCAAGCGGGGTGCGAGGGGAGACCCAGTACTTC.

The V gene is TRBV19, the J gene TRBJ2-7; TRBD2 agrees at 7 bases. The CDR3 has 14 residues. Trimming removed 5 bases from V and 6 bases from J; junction bases left unmatched: 10. The germline V gene has CDR1 LNHDA and CDR2 SQIVND (reference sequence). CDR3 nucleotides: TGTGCCAGTAGTTCTCGTAGCGGGCCCGGCGAGCAGTACTTC. Encoded protein: CASSSRSGPGEQYF.

This rearrangement joins TRBV6-5 to TRBJ1-5; D may be TRBD1 (6 bases). Germline V gene lookup returns CDR1 MNHEY and CDR2 SVGAGI. This CDR3 is built from 14 residues. The V end was cut by 5 bases, the J end by 11 bases, with 19 bases between. The CDR3 DNA reads TGTGCCAGCAGTACCTCCAGGGAAGGGGGTTCCCAGCATTTT. It yields the protein CASSTSREGGSQHF.

The chain has TRBV28 and TRBJ2-3; the match to TRBD1 covers 12 bases. CDR1 and CDR2 (germline): MDHEN, SYDVKM. The CDR3 sequence is 15 residues long. Trimming cost V 6 bases and J 6 bases; bases outside gene matches: 7. CDR3 nucleotide sequence: TGTGCCAGCAGCTGGGGACAGGGGGCGGGGGATACGCAGTATTTT. This codes for CASSWGQGAGDTQYF.

The chain is built from TRBV5-6 and TRBJ2-7; 9 bases map to TRBD1. The germline gives CDR1 SGHDT, CDR2 YYEEEE. V was clipped by 2 bases and J by 5 bases; unmatched bases: 5. The CDR3 sequence is 14 residues long. In DNA, the CDR3 is TGTGCCAGCAGCTTCGAACAGGGGGCGGACGAGCAGTACTTC. Protein sequence: CASSFEQGADEQYF.

This chain joins TRBV29-1 and TRBJ1-2; 8 bases match TRBD1. The CDR3 is made up of 13 amino acids. The germline CDR1 and CDR2 sequences are SQVTM and ANQGSEA. The V segment lost 4 bases and the J segment 8 bases; nucleotides outside the gene matches: 9. CDR3 DNA: TGCAGCGTTGCCGAAAGGACAGGGATGGGCTACACCTTC. The encoded protein is CSVAERTGMGYTF.

This clone occurred once. The rearrangement links TRBV30 to TRBJ1-1, with unresolved D. Germline CDR1 GTSNPN, CDR2 SVGIG (reference sequence). Trimming left V 2 bases short and J 0 bases short, with 16 bases between. The CDR3 is made up of 16 amino acids. CDR3 amino acids: CAWSPSRTDMNTEAFF. The DNA of the CDR3 is TGTGCCTGGAGTCCCTCAAGAACAGACATGAACACTGAAGCTTTCTTT.

As DNA, the CDR3 is TGTGCCAGCAGTGAAGAAGGCCACGGGGTATACACTAATGAAAAACTGTTTTTT. This sequence encodes CASSEEGHGVYTNEKLFF. The V and J genes are TRBV6-1 and TRBJ1-4, with D unresolved. The CDR3 loop spans 18 amino acids. From germline, CDR1 is MNHNS and CDR2 SASEGT. The V end was cut by 1 base, the J end by 2 bases, with 17 bases between.

In its sample, this clone was seen once. V is TRBV5-1 and J is TRBJ2-7, with 8 bases fitting TRBD1. CDR1 and CDR2 (germline): SGHRS, YFSETQ. V gave up 5 bases and J gave up 3 bases; unmatched junction bases: 10. The CDR3 runs 15 residues. The CDR3 region has the DNA TGCGCCAGCAGAGCCCCTGCCAGGGGGCACTACGAGCAGTACTTC. Translation gives CASRAPARGHYEQYF. Supplemented by reference TRBV5-1 and TRBJ2-7, the full variable domain reads KAGVTQTPRYLIKTRGQQVTLSCSPISGHRSVSWYQQTPGQGLQFLFEYFSETQRNKGNFPGRFSGRQFSNSRSEMNVSTLELGDSALYLCASRAPARGHYEQYFGPGTRLTVT.

This rearrangement joins TRBV7-8 to TRBJ2-7; possibly TRBD1 for D (5 bases). CDR3 length equals 16 residues. Trimming pared 1 base from V and 6 bases from J, leaving 19 bases between. CDR1 and CDR2 (germline): SGHVS, FQNEAQ. The CDR3, as DNA: TGTGCCAGCAGCTTAGAGGCAGGGAAGTTAGTAGGCGAGCAGTACTTC. Translated: CASSLEAGKLVGEQYF. Full variable domain (remainder filled in from reference TRBV7-8 and TRBJ2-7): GAGVSQSPRYKVAKRGQDVALRCDPISGHVSLFWYQQALGQGPEFLTYFQNEAQLDKSGLPSDRFFAERPEGSVSTLKIQRTQQEDSAVYLCASSLEAGKLVGEQYFGPGTRLTVT.

V and J are TRBV2 and TRBJ1-2, with 7 bases matching TRBD1. The CDR3 length is 13 residues. Germline V CDR1 and CDR2: SNHLY, FYNNEI. Germline trimming cut 7 bases from V and 8 bases from J; bases unmatched to any gene: 10. CDR3: CASTLQRQGGYTF. The CDR3 coding sequence is TGTGCCAGCACTCTCCAACGACAGGGCGGCTACACCTTC.

This clone was seen once. The chain recombines TRBV6-6 with TRBJ2-3; tentative D call: TRBD2 (5 bases). From germline, CDR1 is MNHNY and CDR2 SVGAGI (reference sequence). This CDR3 comprises 16 residues. The V end lost 5 bases, the J end lost 2 bases, and 17 bases lay between the germline ends. The CDR3 loop reads CASSPTDWASTDTQYF. CDR3 nucleotides: TGTGCCAGCAGTCCGACGGACTGGGCCTCCACAGATACGCAGTATTTT.

The CDR3: CASSLATRSLNEQYF. CDR3 bases: TGTGCCAGCAGCTTAGCGACTAGGTCGTTGAACGAGCAGTACTTC. The chain combines TRBV7-8 with TRBJ2-7; weak D call: TRBD2 (6 bases). The CDR3 is 15 amino acids. CDR1 is SGHVS and CDR2 is FQNEAQ in the germline V gene. V was pared by 0 bases and J by 5 bases, with 14 bases between.

This clone appeared a single time. The V and J genes are TRBV7-6 and TRBJ2-7; D is uncertain. The CDR3 contains 14 residues. CDR1 and CDR2 (germline): SGHVS, FNYEAQ. V lost 4 bases, J lost 6 bases, and 16 bases lay in between. CDR3 DNA: TGTGCCAGCAGCTCCCCAGGATTGAATGGCGAGCAGTACTTC. This translates into CASSSPGLNGEQYF. The full variable domain, with the rest looked up from reference TRBV7-6 and TRBJ2-7, is GAGVSQSPRYKVTKRGQDVALRCDPISGHVSLYWYRQALGQGPEFLTYFNYEAQQDKSGLPNDRFSAERPEGSISTLTIQRTEQRDSAMYRCASSSPGLNGEQYFGPGTRLTVT.

The chain recombines TRBV27 with TRBJ2-2, with D maybe TRBD1 (5 bases). Trimming removed 4 bases from V and 2 bases from J, with 11 bases in between. CDR3 length: 15 residues. From germline, CDR1 is MNHEY and CDR2 SMNVEV (reference sequence). The chain's CDR3 is CASSSRTTNTGELFF. DNA of the CDR3: TGTGCCAGCAGTTCTCGGACAACTAACACCGGGGAGCTGTTTTTT.

This chain uses TRBV9 with TRBJ2-7; no reliable D call. Germline V gives CDR1 SGDLS, CDR2 YYNGEE. V lost 3 bases and J 0 bases, leaving 7 bases between the germline ends. The CDR3 runs 13 residues. CDR3 region: CASSATPSYEQYF. CDR3 DNA: TGTGCCAGCAGCGCGACTCCCTCCTACGAGCAGTACTTC.